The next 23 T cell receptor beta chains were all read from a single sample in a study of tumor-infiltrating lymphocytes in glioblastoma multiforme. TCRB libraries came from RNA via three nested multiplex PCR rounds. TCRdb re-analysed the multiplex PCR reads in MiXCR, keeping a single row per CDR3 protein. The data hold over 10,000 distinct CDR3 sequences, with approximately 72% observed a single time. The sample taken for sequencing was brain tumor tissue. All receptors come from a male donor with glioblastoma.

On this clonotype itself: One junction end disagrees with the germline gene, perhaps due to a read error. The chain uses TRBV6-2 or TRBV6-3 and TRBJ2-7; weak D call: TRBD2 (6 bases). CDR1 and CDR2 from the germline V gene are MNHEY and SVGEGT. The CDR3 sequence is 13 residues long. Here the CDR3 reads CASSYRVDYEKYF. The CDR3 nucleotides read TGTGCCAGCAGTTACAGAGTGGACTACGAGAAGTACTTC.

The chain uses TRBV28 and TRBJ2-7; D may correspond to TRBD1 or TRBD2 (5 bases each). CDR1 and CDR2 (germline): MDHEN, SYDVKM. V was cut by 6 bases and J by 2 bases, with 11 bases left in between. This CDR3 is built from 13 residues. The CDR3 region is CASSGDPTYEQYF. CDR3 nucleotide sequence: TGTGCCAGCAGCGGGGACCCTACCTACGAGCAGTACTTC.

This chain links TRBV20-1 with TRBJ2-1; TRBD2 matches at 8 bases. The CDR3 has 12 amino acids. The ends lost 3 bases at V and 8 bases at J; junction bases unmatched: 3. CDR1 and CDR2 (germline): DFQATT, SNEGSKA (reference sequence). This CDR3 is CSASDSGDEQFF. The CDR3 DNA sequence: TGCAGTGCTAGCGATAGCGGGGATGAGCAGTTCTTC.

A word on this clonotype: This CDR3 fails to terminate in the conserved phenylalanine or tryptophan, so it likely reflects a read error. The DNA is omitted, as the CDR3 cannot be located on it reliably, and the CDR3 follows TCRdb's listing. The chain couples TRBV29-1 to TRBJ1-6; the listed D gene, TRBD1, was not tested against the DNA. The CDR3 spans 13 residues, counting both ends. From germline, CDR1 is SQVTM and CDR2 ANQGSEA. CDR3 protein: CSVARDRGSPIHI.

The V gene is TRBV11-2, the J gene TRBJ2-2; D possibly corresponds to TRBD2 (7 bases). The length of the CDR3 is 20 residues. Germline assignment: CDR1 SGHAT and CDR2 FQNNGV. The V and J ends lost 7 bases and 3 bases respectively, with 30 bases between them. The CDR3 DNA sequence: TGTGCCAGCACCCCCTCATTAGGCCAGGGGCTAGCGGTACACACCGGGGAGCTGTTTTTT. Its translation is CASTPSLGQGLAVHTGELFF.

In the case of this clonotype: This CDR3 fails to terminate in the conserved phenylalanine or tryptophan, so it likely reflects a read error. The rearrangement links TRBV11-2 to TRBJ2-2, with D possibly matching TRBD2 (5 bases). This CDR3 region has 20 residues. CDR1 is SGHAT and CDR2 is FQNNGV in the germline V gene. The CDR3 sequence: CASTPSFGQGLAVNTEELFY. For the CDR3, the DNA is TGTGCCAGCACCCCCTCATTCGGCCAAGGGCTAGCAGTAAACACCGAGGAGCTGTTTTAT.

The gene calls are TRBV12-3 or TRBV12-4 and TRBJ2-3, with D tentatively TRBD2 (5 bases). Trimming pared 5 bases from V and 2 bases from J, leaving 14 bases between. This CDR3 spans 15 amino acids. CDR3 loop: CASSLIVGVTDTQYF. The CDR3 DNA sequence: TGTGCCAGCAGTCTCATAGTGGGAGTCACAGATACGCAGTATTTT.

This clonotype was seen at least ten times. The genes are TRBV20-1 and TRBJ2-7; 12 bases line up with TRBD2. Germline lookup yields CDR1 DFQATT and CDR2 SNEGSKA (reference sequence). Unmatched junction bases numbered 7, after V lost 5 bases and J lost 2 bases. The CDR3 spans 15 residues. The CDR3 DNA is TGCAGTGCTCGGACTAGCGGGGAAGCCACCTACGAGCAGTACTTC. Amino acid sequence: CSARTSGEATYEQYF.

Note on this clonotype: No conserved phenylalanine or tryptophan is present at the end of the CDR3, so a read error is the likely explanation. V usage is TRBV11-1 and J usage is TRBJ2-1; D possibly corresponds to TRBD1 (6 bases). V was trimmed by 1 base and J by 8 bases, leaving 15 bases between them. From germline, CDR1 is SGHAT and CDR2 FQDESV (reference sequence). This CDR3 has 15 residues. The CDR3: CASSLGGRGLDEQFS. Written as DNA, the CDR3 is TGTGCCAGCAGCTTAGGGGGCAGGGGTTTGGATGAGCAGTTCTCC.

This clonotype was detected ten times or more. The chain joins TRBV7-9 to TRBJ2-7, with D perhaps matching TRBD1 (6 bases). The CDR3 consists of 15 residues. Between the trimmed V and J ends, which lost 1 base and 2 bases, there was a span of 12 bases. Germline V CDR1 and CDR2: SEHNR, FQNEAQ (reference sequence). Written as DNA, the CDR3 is TGTGCCAGCAGCTTAGAGCAGGGGACGACCTACGAGCAGTACTTC. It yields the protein CASSLEQGTTYEQYF.

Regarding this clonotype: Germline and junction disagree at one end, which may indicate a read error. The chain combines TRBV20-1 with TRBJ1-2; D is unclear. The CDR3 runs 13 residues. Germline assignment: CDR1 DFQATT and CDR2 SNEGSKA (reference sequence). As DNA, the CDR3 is TGCAGTGCTGAAAGACCCGGTTCCTATGGTTACATCTTC. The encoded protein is CSAERPGSYGYIF.

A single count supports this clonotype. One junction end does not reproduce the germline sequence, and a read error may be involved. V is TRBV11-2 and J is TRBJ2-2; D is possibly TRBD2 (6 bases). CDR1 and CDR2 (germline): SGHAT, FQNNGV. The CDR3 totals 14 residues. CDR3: CASSHGLYPVEPFF. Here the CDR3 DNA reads TGTGCCAGCAGCCACGGACTATACCCCGTGGAGCCGTTTTTT.

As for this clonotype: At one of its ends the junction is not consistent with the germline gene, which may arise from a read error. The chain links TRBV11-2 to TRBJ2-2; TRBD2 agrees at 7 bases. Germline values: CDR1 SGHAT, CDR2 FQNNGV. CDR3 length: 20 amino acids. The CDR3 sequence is CASTPEFGQGLAVNTRELFF. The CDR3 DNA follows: TGTGCCAGCACCCCCGAATTCGGCCAAGGGCTAGCGGTAAACACCCGGGAGCTGTTTTTT.

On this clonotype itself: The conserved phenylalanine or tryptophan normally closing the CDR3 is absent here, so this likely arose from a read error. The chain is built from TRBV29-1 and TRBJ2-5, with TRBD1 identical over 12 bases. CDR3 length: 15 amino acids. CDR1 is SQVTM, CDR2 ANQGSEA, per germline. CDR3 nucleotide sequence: TGTAGCGTTGAAACCGGGACAGGGGGCGATGAGACCCAGTACTAC. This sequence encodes CSVETGTGGDETQYY.

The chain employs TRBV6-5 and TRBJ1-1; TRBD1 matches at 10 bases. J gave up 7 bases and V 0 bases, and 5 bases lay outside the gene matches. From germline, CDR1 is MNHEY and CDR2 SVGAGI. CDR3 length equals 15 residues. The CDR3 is CASSYSGQGSGEAFF. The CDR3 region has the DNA TGTGCCAGCAGTTACTCGGGACAGGGGTCGGGTGAAGCTTTCTTT.

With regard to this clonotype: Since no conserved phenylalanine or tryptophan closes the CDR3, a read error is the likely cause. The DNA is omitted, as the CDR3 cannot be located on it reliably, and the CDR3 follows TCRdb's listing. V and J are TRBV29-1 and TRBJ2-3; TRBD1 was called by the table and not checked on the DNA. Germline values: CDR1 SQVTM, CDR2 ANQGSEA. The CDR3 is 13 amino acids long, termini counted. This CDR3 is CSVAGTRTGTKYL.

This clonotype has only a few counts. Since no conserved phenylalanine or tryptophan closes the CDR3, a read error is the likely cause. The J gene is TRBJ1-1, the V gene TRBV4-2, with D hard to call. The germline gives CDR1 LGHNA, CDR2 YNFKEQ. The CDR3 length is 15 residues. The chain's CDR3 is CVSSPNLGWKTEAFY. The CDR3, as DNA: TGTGTCAGCAGCCCAAATCTAGGGTGGAAGACTGAAGCTTTCTAT.

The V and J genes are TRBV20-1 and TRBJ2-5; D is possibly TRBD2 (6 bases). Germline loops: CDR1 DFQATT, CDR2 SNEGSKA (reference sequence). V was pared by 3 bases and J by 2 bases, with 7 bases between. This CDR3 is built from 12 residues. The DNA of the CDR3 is TGCAGTGCTAGCCGGGGGCAAGAGACCCAGTACTTC. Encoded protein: CSASRGQETQYF.

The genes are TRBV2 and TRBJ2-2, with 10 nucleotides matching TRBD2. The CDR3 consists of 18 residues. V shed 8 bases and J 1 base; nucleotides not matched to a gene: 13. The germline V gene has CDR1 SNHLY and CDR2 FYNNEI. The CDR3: CASRPLAGVVGNTGELFF. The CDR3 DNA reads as TGTGCCAGCCGCCCTCTAGCGGGAGTGGTAGGGAACACCGGGGAGCTGTTTTTT. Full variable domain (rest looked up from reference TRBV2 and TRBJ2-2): EPEVTQTPSHQVTQMGQEVILRCVPISNHLYFYWYRQILGQKVEFLVSFYNNEISEKSEIFDDQFSVERPDGSNFTLKIRSTKLEDSAMYFCASRPLAGVVGNTGELFFGEGSRLTVL.

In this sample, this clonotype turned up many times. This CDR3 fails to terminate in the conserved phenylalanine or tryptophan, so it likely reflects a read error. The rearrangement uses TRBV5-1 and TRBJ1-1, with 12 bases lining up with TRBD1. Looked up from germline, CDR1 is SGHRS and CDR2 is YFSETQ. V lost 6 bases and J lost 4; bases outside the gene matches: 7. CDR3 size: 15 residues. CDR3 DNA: TGCGCCAGCATGGGACAGGGGGCGGGTGGCACTGAAGCTTTCCTT. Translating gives CASMGQGAGGTEAFL.

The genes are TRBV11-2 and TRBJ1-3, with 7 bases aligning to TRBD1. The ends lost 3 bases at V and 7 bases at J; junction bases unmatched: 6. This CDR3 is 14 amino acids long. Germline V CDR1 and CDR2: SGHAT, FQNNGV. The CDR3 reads CASSFLRQGNTIYF. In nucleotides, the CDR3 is TGTGCCAGCAGCTTTTTAAGACAGGGCAACACCATATATTTT.

In nucleotides, the CDR3 is TGTGCCAGCAGCTTATACCGGGACAGACGCTCCTACGAGCAGTACTTC. This codes for CASSLYRDRRSYEQYF. V usage is TRBV11-2 and J usage is TRBJ2-7, with 7 positions matching TRBD1. The V segment lost 2 bases and the J segment 0 bases; nucleotides outside the gene matches: 7. The V gene's germline CDR1 is SGHAT and CDR2 FQNNGV. This CDR3 is built from 16 residues.

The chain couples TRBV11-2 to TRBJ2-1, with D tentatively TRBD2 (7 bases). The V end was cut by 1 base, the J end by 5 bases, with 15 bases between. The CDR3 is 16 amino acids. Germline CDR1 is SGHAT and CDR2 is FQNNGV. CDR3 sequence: CASSLGAGALHNEQFF. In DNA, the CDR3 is TGTGCCAGCAGCTTAGGGGCGGGGGCTCTCCACAATGAGCAGTTCTTC.